The rows below give T cell receptor beta chains drawn from one sample of a study of Tregs in tolerant kidney transplant recipients. Their antigens remain unidentified. TCRdb's copy holds only in-frame clones and misses some; the assay was immunoSEQ multiplex PCR. Of 35,000 to 50,000 clones in the sample, roughly 95% are singletons; the top ten hold around 0.35%. The sample was Tregs from blood cultured with allogeneic cells. The receptors here all came from a human donor in good health. Both conserved end residues are part of each CDR3. The D gene is left open where the match is weak. Clone size is not always given. Where it is, it says once, few, many or a class for expanded clones.

size	D	V	J	CDR3	DNA
once	.	TRBV4-1	TRBJ1-1	CASSLGPGNLNTEAFF	TGCGCCAGCAGCCTGGGACCGGGGAACCTGAACACTGAAGCTTTCTTT
.	.	TRBV7-7	TRBJ2-1	CASSTLEGEQFF	TGTGCTAGCAGCACCTTGGAGGGTGAGCAGTTCTTC
.	.	TRBV30	TRBJ2-7	CAWSGRFSYEQYF	TGTGCCTGGAGTGGGCGGTTCTCCTACGAGCAGTACTTC
.	.	TRBV6-5	TRBJ1-3	CASSEQLAVNTIYF	TGTGCCAGCAGTGAACAACTAGCCGTAAACACCATATATTTT
.	.	TRBV14	TRBJ1-2	CASSLPRGYGYTF	TGTGCCAGCAGCCTCCCCCGGGGCTATGGCTACACCTTC
.	.	TRBV5-4	TRBJ1-1	CASSSGVGDTEAFF	TGTGCCAGCAGCTCCGGGGTCGGGGACACTGAAGCTTTCTTT
.	.	TRBV18	TRBJ2-3	CASSPPSPTIGSDTQYF	TGTGCCAGCTCACCACCTAGCCCGACGATTGGGTCAGATACGCAGTATTTT
.	.	TRBV7-9	TRBJ1-1	CASSSIGNTEAFF	TGTGCCAGCAGCTCCATCGGGAACACTGAAGCTTTCTTT
.	TRBD1	TRBV27	TRBJ1-6	CASSFIQQGSSYNSPLHF	TGTGCCAGCAGTTTCATTCAACAGGGGAGCTCCTATAATTCACCCCTCCACTTT
.	.	TRBV19	TRBJ1-2	CASTKGPQPYGYTF	TGTGCCAGTACTAAGGGTCCGCAACCCTATGGCTACACCTTC
.	.	TRBV15	TRBJ1-6	CATSRGGGGAGLLPLHF	TGTGCCACCAGCAGAGGGGGAGGCGGGGCAGGACTTTTACCCCTCCACTTT
.	TRBD2	TRBV5-1	TRBJ2-3	CASSFAISGGTDTQYF	TGCGCCAGCAGCTTCGCGATTAGCGGGGGCACAGATACGCAGTATTTT
.	.	TRBV7-2	TRBJ2-3	CASTFAHSSDTQYF	TGTGCCAGCACCTTCGCACATTCCTCAGATACGCAGTATTTT
.	TRBD2	TRBV5-1	TRBJ2-3	CASSWLAGGPSDTQYF	TGCGCCAGCAGCTGGCTAGCGGGGGGGCCGTCAGATACGCAGTATTTT
.	.	TRBV5-6	TRBJ1-2	CASSNLGREGYGYTF	TGTGCCAGCAGCAATCTCGGGAGAGAAGGGTATGGCTACACCTTC
.	.	TRBV18	TRBJ2-7	CASSPPLTRGRDEQYF	TGTGCCAGCTCACCACCGCTTACTAGGGGAAGGGACGAGCAGTACTTC